The rows below give T cell receptor beta chains drawn from one sample of a study of vaccination effects on CD4 cells after COVID-19. The assay was immunoSEQ multiplex PCR, and TCRdb's table has in-frame clones only and misses some. The table has tens of thousands of clones, roughly 66% seen once; the top ten hold about a third. Their antigens are not known. The source material was CD4+ T cells from PBMCs cultured with a peptide pool, sampled before COVID-19 vaccination. These receptors were obtained from a human donor who had a prior SARS-CoV-2 infection. CDR3s include the opening cysteine and the closing phenylalanine or tryptophan. A D gene is named only where the DNA matches it firmly. Some rows have no size entry. The others give once, few or many, or a class for an expanded clone.

CDR3 DNA	CDR3 protein	D gene	clone size	J gene	V gene
TGTGCCAGCTCACCAAACGACAGGATTCACTATGGCTACACCTTC	CASSPNDRIHYGYTF	-	-	TRBJ1-2	TRBV18
TGTGCCAGCAGCCCCCTTCCCGGGACTAGCGGGAGAGAGACCCAGTACTTC	CASSPLPGTSGRETQYF	TRBD2	-	TRBJ2-5	TRBV2
TGCAGCGTTGAGTTGGGGCCGGGACGAACCTACGAGCAGTACTTC	CSVELGPGRTYEQYF	-	-	TRBJ2-7	TRBV29-1
TGTGCCAGCAGCTTCCAACAGGGCAGGAAGACCCAGTACTTC	CASSFQQGRKTQYF	-	-	TRBJ2-5	TRBV5-4
TGCGCCAGCAGCCAAGTCGCTAGCGGGAGGGCCTGGGGCTCAGATACGCAGTATTTT	CASSQVASGRAWGSDTQYF	TRBD2	-	TRBJ2-3	TRBV4-3
TGTGCCAGTAGTATAGGGTGGAGGGGGGGTCTTCAGATCAAAAACATTCAGTACTTC	CASSIGWRGGLQIKNIQYF	-	-	TRBJ2-4	TRBV19
TGTGCCAGCAGCCAGGAGGGGGAGACTGAAGCTTTCTTT	CASSQEGETEAFF	-	-	TRBJ1-1	TRBV3-1/TRBV3-2
TGTGCCAGCAGAGGACAGGCAAACTACGAGCAGTACTTC	CASRGQANYEQYF	TRBD1	-	TRBJ2-7	TRBV5-6
TGTGCCAGCAGCTTGGGCAGCTGGGATGAAAAACTGTTTTTT	CASSLGSWDEKLFF	-	-	TRBJ1-4	TRBV5-5
TGTGCCAGCAGTTACGGGGGACTAGCGGGAACGAGGTACGAGCAGTACTTC	CASSYGGLAGTRYEQYF	TRBD2	-	TRBJ2-7	TRBV6-2/TRBV6-3
TGTGCCAGCAGTTTAATGGGACAGGGAAGCGAGCAGTACTTC	CASSLMGQGSEQYF	TRBD1	-	TRBJ2-7	TRBV27
TGTGCCAGCAGGCGGACAGGGGGTATCTATGGCTACACCTTC	CASRRTGGIYGYTF	TRBD1	few	TRBJ1-2	TRBV27
TGTGCCAGCGCCTCGACAGGGGGGACTGAAGCTTTCTTT	CASASTGGTEAFF	TRBD1	-	TRBJ1-1	TRBV25-1
TGTGCCAGCAGCGTCGGGGGTAACTCCTACAATGAGCAGTTCTTC	CASSVGGNSYNEQFF	-	once	TRBJ2-1	TRBV9
TGTGCCAGCAGCCCCGCGGGGACCCAGTACTTC	CASSPAGTQYF	-	-	TRBJ2-5	TRBV12-3/TRBV12-4
TGTGCCAGCAGCTTACTACGGGGGGAGAATGGCTACACCTTC	CASSLLRGENGYTF	-	-	TRBJ1-2	TRBV7-2
TGTGCCAGCAGCCGGGGGTCGGCCTACACCGGGGAGCTGTTTTTT	CASSRGSAYTGELFF	-	-	TRBJ2-2	TRBV7-3
TGTGCCAGCAGTGGGGCCACAGGGTCGCTTCAGCCCCAGCATTTT	CASSGATGSLQPQHF	-	-	TRBJ1-5	TRBV6-2/TRBV6-3
TGTGCTAGTGGTTTGGTACAGGAGCTGTTTTTT	CASGLVQELFF	-	few	TRBJ2-2	TRBV12-5
TGTGCCAGCAGCTTGGGCTCAGGTTCGACTAACTATGGCTACACCTTC	CASSLGSGSTNYGYTF	-	-	TRBJ1-2	TRBV5-4
TGTGCCAGCAGCTTAGCAAGACTAGCGGAGGGGTACGAGCAGTACTTC	CASSLARLAEGYEQYF	TRBD2	few	TRBJ2-7	TRBV11-3
TGTGCCAGTAGTTCGAGGGCTAGTAACACTGAAGCTTTCTTT	CASSSRASNTEAFF	-	-	TRBJ1-1	TRBV19
TGTGCCAGCAGCCCAACGGACAGCCTTAACTATGGCTACACCTTC	CASSPTDSLNYGYTF	-	-	TRBJ1-2	TRBV7-3
TGCGCCAGCAGCCAAGAGGGGGACAGAGGACTGTTTTTT	CASSQEGDRGLFF	TRBD1	-	TRBJ1-4	TRBV4-3
TGCGCCAGCAATGACCCGGACCTCCTCAATGAGCAGTTCTTC	CASNDPDLLNEQFF	-	-	TRBJ2-1	TRBV4-1
TGCGCCAGCAGCCAAGGATCCAGCCCCACTAATGAAAAACTGTTTTTT	CASSQGSSPTNEKLFF	-	-	TRBJ1-4	TRBV4-1
TGCGCCAGCAACAATGCCGGGAGCGAGGAGACCCAGTACTTC	CASNNAGSEETQYF	-	-	TRBJ2-5	TRBV5-1
TGCAGTGCTAGTGAGGGAATCTCCTACAATGAGCAGTTCTTC	CSASEGISYNEQFF	-	-	TRBJ2-1	TRBV20-1
TGTGCCAGCAGTGACCAGGGGCTAGATAATTCACCCCTCCACTTT	CASSDQGLDNSPLHF	-	-	TRBJ1-6	TRBV6-1
TGTGCCAGCAGTCCGGGACATGTGGGAGAGACCCAGTACTTC	CASSPGHVGETQYF	-	-	TRBJ2-5	TRBV6-5
TGTGCCAGCACCGACAGGGGCCTCAACTACGAGCAGTACTTC	CASTDRGLNYEQYF	TRBD1	few	TRBJ2-7	TRBV5-6
TGTGCCAGCAGCCTAGAGGGGGCTCTAGAAGGCTACACCTTC	CASSLEGALEGYTF	TRBD1	-	TRBJ1-2	TRBV3-1/TRBV3-2
TGTGCCAGCAGCCCCTGGACAGGGGGCATTCAGCATCAGCCCCAGCATTTT	CASSPWTGGIQHQPQHF	TRBD1	few	TRBJ1-5	TRBV7-2
TGTGCCAGCAGACTAGCGGGGGGTTCAAATACGCAGTATTTT	CASRLAGGSNTQYF	TRBD2	few	TRBJ2-3	TRBV6-5
TGTGCCAGACTAGGTCGACCCCTCTACGAGCAGTACTTC	CARLGRPLYEQYF	-	-	TRBJ2-7	TRBV19
TGTGCCAGCCAACTGCGACAGGGGGGCGAGCAGTACTTC	CASQLRQGGEQYF	TRBD1	-	TRBJ2-7	TRBV11-3
TGTGCCAGCAGAACGACGACAGTCTACGAGCAGTACTTC	CASRTTTVYEQYF	-	-	TRBJ2-7	TRBV2
TGTGCCAGCAGCGCCCACAGGGGGCGGGATACGCAGTATTTT	CASSAHRGRDTQYF	TRBD1	-	TRBJ2-3	TRBV7-2
TGTGCCAGCACTACTAACGCTAACACCGGGGAGCTGTTTTTT	CASTTNANTGELFF	-	-	TRBJ2-2	TRBV2
TGTGCCAGCCGGCTAGTGGCACGCGAACTCTATGGCTACACCTTC	CASRLVARELYGYTF	-	-	TRBJ1-2	TRBV2
TGTGCCAGCAGCCCGCGGGTCTACACAGATACGCAGTATTTT	CASSPRVYTDTQYF	-	-	TRBJ2-3	TRBV5-6
TGTGCCAGCAGCCCGAGGGGGGGGACTGGGGAGACCCAGTACTTC	CASSPRGGTGETQYF	-	-	TRBJ2-5	TRBV7-6
TGCGCCAGCAGCTTCTCACCGGGACAGGGGGCGGAAAAACTGTTTTTT	CASSFSPGQGAEKLFF	TRBD1	-	TRBJ1-4	TRBV5-1
TGTGCCAGCAGCTTTCACCGGACAGGGAGCAGTGAAAAACTGTTTTTT	CASSFHRTGSSEKLFF	TRBD1	-	TRBJ1-4	TRBV5-8
TGTGCCAGCAAACGCAAACCGGGACAGCGTTACGAGCAGTACTTC	CASKRKPGQRYEQYF	TRBD1	few	TRBJ2-7	TRBV6-5
TGTGCCAGCACCCCCTCCTGGCTACCTGAGACCCAGTACTTC	CASTPSWLPETQYF	-	-	TRBJ2-5	TRBV5-8
TGTGCCAGCAGGGGCCGTAGCTCCTACGAGCAGTACTTC	CASRGRSSYEQYF	-	-	TRBJ2-7	TRBV6-5
TGTGCCAGCACCCTAACCGGGGGGGGAATATACGAGCAGTACTTC	CASTLTGGGIYEQYF	TRBD2	-	TRBJ2-7	TRBV7-2
TGTGCCAGTAGTATAACACTAGCGGGGAGAAACGAGCAGTACTTC	CASSITLAGRNEQYF	TRBD2	-	TRBJ2-7	TRBV19
TGTGCCAGCAGATCGGGGGGGCCCGGTGAGACCCAGTACTTC	CASRSGGPGETQYF	TRBD2	-	TRBJ2-5	TRBV5-4
TGTGCCAGTAGTATGAACACTGAAGCTTTCTTT	CASSMNTEAFF	-	-	TRBJ1-1	TRBV19
TGTGCCAGCTCCCAATTGGGACAGGGGGCCAACGAGCAGTACTTC	CASSQLGQGANEQYF	TRBD1	-	TRBJ2-7	TRBV18
TGTGCCAGCAGCTTCGGGACAGGGGGTGTCACTGAAGCTTTCTTT	CASSFGTGGVTEAFF	TRBD1	-	TRBJ1-1	TRBV7-9
TGTGCCAGCTCACCACAGGGGGCGCAAGATGGCTACACCTTC	CASSPQGAQDGYTF	TRBD1	-	TRBJ1-2	TRBV18
TGTGCCTGGAGTCCCCCTTACACCTTC	CAWSPPYTF	-	-	TRBJ1-2	TRBV30
TGTGCCAGCAATGACAACCAAGAGACCCAGTACTTC	CASNDNQETQYF	-	few	TRBJ2-5	TRBV2
TGTGCCAGCAGCTTGGGAATAGTGGCAGATACGCAGTATTTT	CASSLGIVADTQYF	-	-	TRBJ2-3	TRBV5-4
TGTGCCAGCAGCACGACGACCACGGGAACTAATGAAAAACTGTTTTTT	CASSTTTTGTNEKLFF	-	-	TRBJ1-4	TRBV21-1
TGTGCCAGCAGTGGGGGGGCGGCAAGAGAGACCCAGTACTTC	CASSGGAARETQYF	-	-	TRBJ2-5	TRBV5-4